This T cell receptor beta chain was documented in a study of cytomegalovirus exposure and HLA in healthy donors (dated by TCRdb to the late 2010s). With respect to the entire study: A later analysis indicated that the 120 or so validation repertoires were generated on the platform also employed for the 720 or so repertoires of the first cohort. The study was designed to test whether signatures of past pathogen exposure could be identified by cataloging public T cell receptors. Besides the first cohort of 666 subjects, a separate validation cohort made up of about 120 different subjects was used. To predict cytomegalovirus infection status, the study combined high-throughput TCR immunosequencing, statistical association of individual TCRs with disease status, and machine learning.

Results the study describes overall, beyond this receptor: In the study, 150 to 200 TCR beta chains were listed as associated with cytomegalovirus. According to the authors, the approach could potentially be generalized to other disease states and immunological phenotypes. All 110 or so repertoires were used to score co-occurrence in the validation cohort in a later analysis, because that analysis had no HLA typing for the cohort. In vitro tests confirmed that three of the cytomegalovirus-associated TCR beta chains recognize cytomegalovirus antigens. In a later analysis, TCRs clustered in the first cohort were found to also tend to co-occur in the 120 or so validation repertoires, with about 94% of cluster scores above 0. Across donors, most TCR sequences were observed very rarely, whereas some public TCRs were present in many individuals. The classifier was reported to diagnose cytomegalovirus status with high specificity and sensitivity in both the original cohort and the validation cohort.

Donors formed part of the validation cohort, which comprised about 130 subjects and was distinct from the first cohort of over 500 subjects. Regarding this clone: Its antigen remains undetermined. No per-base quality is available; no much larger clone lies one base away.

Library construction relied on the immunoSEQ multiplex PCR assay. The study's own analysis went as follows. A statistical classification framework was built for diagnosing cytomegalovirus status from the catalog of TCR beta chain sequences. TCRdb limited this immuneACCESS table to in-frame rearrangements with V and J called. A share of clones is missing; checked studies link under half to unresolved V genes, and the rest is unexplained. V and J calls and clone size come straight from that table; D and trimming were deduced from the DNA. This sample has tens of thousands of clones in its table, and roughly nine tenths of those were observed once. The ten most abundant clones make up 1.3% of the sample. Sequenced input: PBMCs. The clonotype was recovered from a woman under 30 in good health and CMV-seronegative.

The nucleotide sequence is TGTGCCAGCTCACCACCGAACAGTATCTCTGGGGCCAACGTCCTGACTTTC. Its amino acids are CASSPPNSISGANVLTF. The V gene is TRBV18 and the J gene is TRBJ2-6; no D gene is confidently identified. CDR1 is given as KGHSH and CDR2 as LQKENI, both from the germline V gene. The CDR3 runs 17 amino acids, cysteine and phenylalanine included. Only CDR3 DNA is held: 51 bases, read in frame from base 1. V sheds 0 bases and J sheds 0 bases, leaving 9 bases between their ends.